This TCR beta chain was captured by sequencing in a study of Ad26.COV2.S vaccination and SARS-CoV-2 variants. Turning to the study itself: The trial was COV1001 and the donor's arm was Ad26.COV2.S.

Treatment indicated: roughly 18 received Ad26.COV2.S at low or high dose, single or two shots; about 5 received placebo; per-sample allocation not given. Sampling was done on day 63 after the first vaccine or placebo injection. An adult of 18-55 years in Boston served as donor. An Ad26 vector carrying the Wuhan-strain SARS-CoV-2 spike served as the vaccine. Germline V lookup: CDR1 MDHEN, CDR2 SYDVKM. Trimming cost V 6 bases and J 9 bases; bases outside gene matches: 19. This CDR3 is 17 amino acids long. Method: immunoSEQ multiplex PCR; TCRdb's copy keeps in-frame clones and lacks some. This sample has about 440,000 clones, with roughly 88% found just once.

This sample comprised peripheral blood, obtained in a trial of Ad26.COV2.S vaccine versus placebo. The chain links TRBV28 to TRBJ2-1, with 8 bases aligning to TRBD2. The sequence derives from a person between 18 and 60 years old who received the Ad26.COV2.S COVID-19 vaccine or a placebo. The CDR3 loop reads CASRREDGRAVRGEQFF. DNA for the CDR3: TGTGCCAGCAGAAGGGAGGACGGGAGGGCCGTTCGGGGTGAGCAGTTCTTC.